The clone carrying this T cell receptor (beta chain) was counted a single time. Its antigen is not known. Trimming removed 1 base from V and 2 bases from J; junction bases left unmatched: 2. Per germline, CDR1 SGHAT and CDR2 FQNNGV. This CDR3 contains 15 residues. Culture lasted 10 days before CD4+ T cell isolation. Two doses of either BNT162b2 or mRNA-1273 were given to each participant. This sample was included in a study of vaccination effects on CD4 cells after COVID-19. The data were produced by immunoSEQ multiplex PCR, yet TCRdb's version contains in-frame clones alone and is incomplete. There are 30,000 to 35,000 clones in the sample; around 74% occur only once, and 15% lies in the top ten.

The sample was CD4+ T cells from PBMCs cultured without peptide, taken after COVID-19 vaccination. This clonotype was sampled from a human donor who received a COVID-19 vaccine. This sequence joins TRBV11-2 and TRBJ2-3; 8 bases match TRBD2. The CDR3 protein is CASSLAGGDTDTQYF. Written as DNA, the CDR3 is TGTGCCAGCAGCTTAGCCGGGGGGGACACAGATACGCAGTATTTT.